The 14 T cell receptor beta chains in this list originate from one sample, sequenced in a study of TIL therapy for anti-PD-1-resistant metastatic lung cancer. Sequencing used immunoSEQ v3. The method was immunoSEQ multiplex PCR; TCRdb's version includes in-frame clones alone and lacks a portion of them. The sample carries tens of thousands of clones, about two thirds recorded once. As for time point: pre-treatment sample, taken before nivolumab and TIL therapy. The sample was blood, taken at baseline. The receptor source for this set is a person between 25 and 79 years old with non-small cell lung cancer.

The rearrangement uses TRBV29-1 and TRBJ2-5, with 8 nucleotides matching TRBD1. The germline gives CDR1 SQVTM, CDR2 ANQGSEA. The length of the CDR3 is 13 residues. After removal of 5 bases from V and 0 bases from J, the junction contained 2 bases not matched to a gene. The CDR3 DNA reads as TGCAGCGTTAACAGGGGGTACCAAGAGACCCAGTACTTC. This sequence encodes CSVNRGYQETQYF. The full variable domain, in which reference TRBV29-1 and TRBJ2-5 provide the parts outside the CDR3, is SAVISQKPSRDICQRGTSLTIQCQVDSQVTMMFWYRQQPGQSLTLIATANQGSEATYESGFVIDKFPISRPNLTFSTLTVSNMSPEDSSIYLCSVNRGYQETQYFGPGTRLLVL.

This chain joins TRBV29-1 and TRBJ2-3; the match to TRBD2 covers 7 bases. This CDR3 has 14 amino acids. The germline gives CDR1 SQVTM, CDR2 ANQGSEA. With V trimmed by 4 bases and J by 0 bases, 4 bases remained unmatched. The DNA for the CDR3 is TGCAGCGTTGGCGCGGGGGATAGCACAGATACGCAGTATTTT. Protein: CSVGAGDSTDTQYF.

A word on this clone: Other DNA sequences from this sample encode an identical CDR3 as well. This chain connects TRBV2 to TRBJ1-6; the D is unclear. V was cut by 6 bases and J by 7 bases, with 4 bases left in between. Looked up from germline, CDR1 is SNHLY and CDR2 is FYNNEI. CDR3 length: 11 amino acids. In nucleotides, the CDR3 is TGTGCCAGCAGGCAGAATTCACCCCTCCACTTT. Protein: CASRQNSPLHF.

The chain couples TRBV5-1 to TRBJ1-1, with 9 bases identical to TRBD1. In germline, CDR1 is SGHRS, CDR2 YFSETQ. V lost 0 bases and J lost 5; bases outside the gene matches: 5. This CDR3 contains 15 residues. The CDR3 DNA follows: TGCGCCAGCAGCTTGGAGGGACAGGGAAGAACTGAAGCTTTCTTT. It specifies CASSLEGQGRTEAFF.

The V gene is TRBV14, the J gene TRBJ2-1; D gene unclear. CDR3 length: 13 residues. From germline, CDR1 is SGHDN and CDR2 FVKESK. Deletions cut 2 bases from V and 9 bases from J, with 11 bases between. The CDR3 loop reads CASSQLNSGEQFF. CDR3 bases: TGTGCCAGCAGCCAACTCAACTCGGGTGAGCAGTTCTTC.

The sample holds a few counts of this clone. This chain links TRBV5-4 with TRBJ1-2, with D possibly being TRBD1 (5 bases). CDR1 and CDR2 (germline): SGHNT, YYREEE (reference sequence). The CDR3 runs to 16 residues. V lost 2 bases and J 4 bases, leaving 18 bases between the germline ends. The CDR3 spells CASSFGQEDGTYGYTF. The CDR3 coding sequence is TGTGCCAGCAGCTTCGGGCAGGAGGATGGGACCTATGGCTACACCTTC.

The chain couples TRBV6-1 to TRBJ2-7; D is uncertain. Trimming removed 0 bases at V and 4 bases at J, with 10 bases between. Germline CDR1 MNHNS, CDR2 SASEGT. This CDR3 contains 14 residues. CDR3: CASSEALPVYEQYF. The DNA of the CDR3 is TGTGCCAGCAGTGAAGCGCTTCCCGTGTACGAGCAGTACTTC.

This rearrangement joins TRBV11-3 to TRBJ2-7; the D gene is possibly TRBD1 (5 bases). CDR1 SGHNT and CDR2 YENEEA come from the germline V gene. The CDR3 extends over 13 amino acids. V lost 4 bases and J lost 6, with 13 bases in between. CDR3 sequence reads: CASSYGRVGEQYF. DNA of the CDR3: TGTGCCAGCAGCTACGGCAGGGTCGGCGAGCAGTACTTC.

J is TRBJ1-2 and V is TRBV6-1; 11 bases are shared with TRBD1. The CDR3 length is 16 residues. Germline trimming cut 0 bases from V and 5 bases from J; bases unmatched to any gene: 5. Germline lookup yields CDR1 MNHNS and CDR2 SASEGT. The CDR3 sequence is CASSEASGTGGYGYTF. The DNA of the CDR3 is TGTGCCAGCAGTGAAGCGTCCGGGACAGGGGGGTATGGCTACACCTTC.

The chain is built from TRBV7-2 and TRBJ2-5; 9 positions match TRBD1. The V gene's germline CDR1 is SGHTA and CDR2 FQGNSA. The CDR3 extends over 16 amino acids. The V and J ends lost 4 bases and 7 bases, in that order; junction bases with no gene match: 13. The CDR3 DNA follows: TGTGCCAGCAGCTCCGGGACAGGGAGCTGGGGTTGGACCCAGTACTTC. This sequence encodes CASSSGTGSWGWTQYF.

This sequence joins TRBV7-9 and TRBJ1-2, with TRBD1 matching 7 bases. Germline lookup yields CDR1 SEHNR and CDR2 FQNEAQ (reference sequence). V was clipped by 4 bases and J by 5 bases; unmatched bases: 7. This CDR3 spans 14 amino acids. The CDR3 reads CASSSWDRGYGYTF. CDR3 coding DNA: TGTGCCAGCAGCTCATGGGACAGAGGATATGGCTACACCTTC.

CDR3 sequence reads: CSAQRADTQYF. CDR3 bases: TGCAGTGCCCAAAGGGCAGATACGCAGTATTTT. This rearrangement joins TRBV20-1 to TRBJ2-3, with no clear D. Germline-derived CDR1 and CDR2 are DFQATT and SNEGSKA (reference sequence). The CDR3 extends over 11 amino acids. V lost 6 bases to trimming and J lost 4 bases, with 8 bases between them.

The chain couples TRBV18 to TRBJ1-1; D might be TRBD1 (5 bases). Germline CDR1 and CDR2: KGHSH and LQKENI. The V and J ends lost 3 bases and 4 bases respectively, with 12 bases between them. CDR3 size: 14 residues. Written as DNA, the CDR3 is TGTGCCAGCTCACCTAGCAGGGTCGGCACTGAAGCTTTCTTT. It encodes CASSPSRVGTEAFF.

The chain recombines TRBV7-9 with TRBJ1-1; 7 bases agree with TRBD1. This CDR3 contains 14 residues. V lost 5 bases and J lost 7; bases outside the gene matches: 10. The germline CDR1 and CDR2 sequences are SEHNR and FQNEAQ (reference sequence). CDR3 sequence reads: CASSGNKGALEAFF. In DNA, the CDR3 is TGTGCCAGCAGCGGCAACAAGGGGGCCCTTGAAGCTTTCTTT.